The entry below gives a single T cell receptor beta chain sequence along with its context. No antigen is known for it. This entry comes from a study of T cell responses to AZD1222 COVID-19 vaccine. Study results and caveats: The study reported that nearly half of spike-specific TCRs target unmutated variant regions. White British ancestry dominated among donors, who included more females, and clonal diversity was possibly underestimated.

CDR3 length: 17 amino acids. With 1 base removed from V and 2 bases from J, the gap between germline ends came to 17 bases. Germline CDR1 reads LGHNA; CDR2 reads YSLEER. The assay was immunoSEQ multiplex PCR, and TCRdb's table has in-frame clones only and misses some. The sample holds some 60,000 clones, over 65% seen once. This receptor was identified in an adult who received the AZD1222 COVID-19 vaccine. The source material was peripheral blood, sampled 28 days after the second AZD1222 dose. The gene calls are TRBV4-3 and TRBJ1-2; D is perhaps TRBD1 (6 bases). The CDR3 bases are TGCGCCAGCAGCCAAGTGAGGGGGGCGAGAGCCAACTATGGCTACACCTTC. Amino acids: CASSQVRGARANYGYTF.